The 30 T cell receptor beta chains below were found in one sample sequenced in a study of CD8+ T cells in alopecia areata. RNA, once extracted, was reverse transcribed into cDNA for use as the sequencing template. Assay: immunoSEQ multiplex PCR; the TCRdb copy retains only in-frame clones and omits some. In total the sample includes about 120,000 clones, none of them seen once. The sample consisted of lesional skin. The receptor source for this set is a C3H/HeJ mouse with alopecia areata. Strain MHC haplotype: H2-k.

A remark on this clone: At residue 13, the TCRdb amino acid sequence and the translated nucleotide sequence differ, so the protein here is the DNA translation. Gene names refer to mouse genes. The CDR3 DNA, read in part, is TGTGCCAGCAGTGATGCTGTTGGGGGGAGAGATTCGCCC. Amino acid sequence: CASSDAVGGRDSP. The whole CDR3 is CASSDAVGGRDSPLYF. The chain employs TRBV13-3 and TRBJ1-6; tentative D call: TRBD1 (5 bases). With the read ending 3 residues before the CDR3 end, the germline J gene is used to fill in that end. TRBJ1-6 is identified as an open reading frame with a role that is uncertain. The V end lost 0 bases, the J end lost 8 bases, and 15 bases lay between the germline ends. Germline V gene sequence: CDR1 NNHDY, CDR2 SYVADS. This CDR3 comprises 16 residues.

This clone was counted a few times. Gene names are mouse gene names. The read falls 4 residues short of the CDR3 end, and the missing part is taken from the germline J gene. This chain connects TRBV13-1 to TRBJ2-1, with 8 bases identical to TRBD2. Germline lookup yields CDR1 NSHNY and CDR2 SYGAGN. The CDR3 extends over 15 amino acids. The CDR3 sequence is CASSDVGGAGAEQFF. Partial CDR3 DNA: TGTGCCAGCAGTGATGTGGGGGGGGCGGGGGCT.

This clone showed up many times. Gene labels here are mouse ones. The CDR3 sequence is CASGGTVNQDTQYF. The sequenced CDR3 bases are TGTGCCAGCGGTGGGACTGTTAACCAAGAC. The V and J genes are TRBV13-2 and TRBJ2-5, with a weak D call TRBD2 (6 bases). The read stops 4 residues short of the end of the CDR3; the missing end is completed from the germline J gene. The ends were cut back, 3 bases at V and 0 bases at J, with 8 bases in the middle. Germline CDR1 and CDR2: NNHNN and SYGAGS (reference sequence). This CDR3 region has 14 residues.

With regard to this clone: Mouse names are used for the genes. The part of the CDR3 DNA that was read is TGTGCCTGGAGGTCGACAGGCAACTATGCT. This encodes CAWRSTGNYA. From start to end, the CDR3 is CAWRSTGNYAEQFF. The V call is TRBV31, the J call TRBJ2-1; possible D gene TRBD1, 6 bases. The read ends 4 residues early relative to the CDR3; the germline J gene fills the gap. The CDR3 covers 14 residues. V was cut by 3 bases and J by 1 base, with 10 bases left in between. Germline V gene data show CDR1 as GKSSPN and CDR2 as SITVG.

This clone showed up many times. Gene names and germline match the mouse. The sequenced fragment ends 4 residues before the CDR3 boundary, so the rest is inferred from the germline J gene. This chain connects TRBV13-3 to TRBJ2-7; D is perhaps TRBD1 (5 bases). This CDR3 is built from 13 residues. Germline V gives CDR1 NNHDY, CDR2 SYVADS. The part of the CDR3 DNA that was read is TGTGCCAGCAGTGTGGTGGAGGGGTAT. Amino acids: CASSVVEGY. The complete CDR3 protein is CASSVVEGYEQYF.

Comments on this clone: These gene names are mouse names. The read terminates 4 residues ahead of where the CDR3 ends, so the germline J gene completes it. V is TRBV13-1 and J is TRBJ1-4, with D possibly matching TRBD1 (5 bases). With 0 bases removed from V and 4 bases from J, the gap between germline ends came to 13 bases. CDR1 is NSHNY, CDR2 SYGAGN, per germline. The CDR3 is 16 residues long. CDR3 DNA (partial): TGTGCCAGCAGTGATGCGAGGCAGGGAAGCAACGAA. Residues: CASSDARQGSNE. The whole CDR3 protein is CASSDARQGSNERLFF.

This clone came up a few times. The gene names here belong to mouse. The read terminates 4 residues before the CDR3 end, so the remaining end is supplied by the germline J gene. The rearrangement joins TRBV19 to TRBJ2-1; 11 nucleotides agree with TRBD2. The CDR3 is 14 amino acids. Germline lookup yields CDR1 FNHDT and CDR2 SITEND (reference sequence). The J segment lost 3 bases and the V segment lost 6 bases, leaving 2 bases of the junction unmatched. Here the CDR3 reads CASNWGGFYAEQFF. Partial CDR3 DNA: TGTGCCAGCAACTGGGGGGGCTTCTATGCT.

Concerning this clone itself: The gene names here belong to mouse. The DNA ends 4 residues before the CDR3 does, and the rest of the CDR3 is filled in from the germline J gene. J is TRBJ2-1 and V is TRBV13-3; a weak D match, TRBD1 (5 bases). Trimming stripped 5 bases from V and 1 base from J, with 16 bases between. CDR1 is NNHDY and CDR2 is SYVADS in the germline V gene. CDR3 size: 16 residues. The CDR3 loop reads CASRDILHKNYAEQFF. CDR3 DNA (partial): TGTGCCAGCAGGGACATCCTCCACAAAAACTATGCT.

With regard to this clone: There is a difference at residue 10 between the TCRdb protein and the DNA translation, so the protein given here was translated from the DNA. Gene names and germline refer to mouse. The CDR3 end falls 3 residues outside the read, so it is completed with the germline J gene. The chain combines TRBV19 with TRBJ1-6, with 8 bases that match TRBD1. TRBJ1-6 is reported as an ORF; its role is uncertain. Losses at the gene ends were 4 bases for V and 8 bases for J; bases not matched to a gene: 2. Germline V lookup: CDR1 FNHDT, CDR2 SITEND (reference sequence). The CDR3 runs to 13 residues. The chain's CDR3 is CASSPGQDSPLYF. CDR3 bases read: TGTGCCAGCAGTCCGGGACAGGATTCGCCC.

The sample holds many counts of this clone. Each gene name is a mouse one. Read data end 4 residues before the CDR3 end; the end is taken from the germline J gene. V is TRBV13-3 and J is TRBJ2-1, with 10 nucleotides matching TRBD1. CDR1 and CDR2 from the germline V gene are NNHDY and SYVADS. The CDR3 runs to 15 residues. V lost 5 bases and J lost 3; bases outside the gene matches: 5. CDR3 DNA, as far as it was read: TGTGCCAGCAGCCTCCGGGACAGGGGCTATGCT. Its protein product is CASSLRDRGYA. The complete CDR3 sequence is CASSLRDRGYAEQFF.

This clone occurred many times. The gene names here belong to mouse. The read ends 4 residues before the CDR3 terminus; that terminus is restored from the germline J gene. The genes are TRBV17 and TRBJ1-1; TRBD1 might be the D (5 bases). The CDR3 runs 15 residues. Germline values: CDR1 MNHDT, CDR2 YYDKIL. V lost 2 bases, J lost 2 bases, and 12 bases lay in between. Here the CDR3 reads CASSRKGLRNTEVFF. CDR3 DNA (partial): TGTGCTAGCAGTAGAAAGGGACTCCGTAACACA.

This clone was observed a handful of times. Any gene name here is a mouse gene name. Coverage ceases 4 residues before the CDR3 finishes, and the germline J gene fills in the end. The chain joins TRBV13-1 to TRBJ2-7, with TRBD2 matching over 9 bases. CDR3 length: 16 amino acids. Germline values: CDR1 NSHNY, CDR2 SYGAGN. CDR3 bases read: TGTGCCAGCAGTGATGCTTGGGGGGGCGCGGGGAAT. This encodes CASSDAWGGAGN. The CDR3 as a whole reads CASSDAWGGAGNEQYF.

This clone was observed a few times. Genes and germline come from the mouse. The missing CDR3 end, 4 residues past where the read stops, is filled in from the germline J gene. The chain links TRBV13-3 to TRBJ2-3; 8 nucleotides agree with TRBD2. Looked up from germline, CDR1 is NNHDY and CDR2 is SYVADS. The CDR3 runs 12 residues. CDR3 DNA, as far as it was read: TGTGCCAGCAAAGACTGGGGAGAA. Protein: CASKDWGE. The CDR3 in its entirety is CASKDWGETLYF.

About this clone itself: The genes are named according to mouse. Read data end 4 residues before the CDR3 end; the end is taken from the germline J gene. The chain carries TRBV13-3 and TRBJ1-1, with TRBD1 as a possible D gene (6 bases). V was cut by 3 bases and J by 2 bases, with 11 bases left in between. The CDR3 sequence is 14 residues long. Germline assignment: CDR1 NNHDY and CDR2 SYVADS. This chain's CDR3 is CASSGGGFNTEVFF. The CDR3 DNA, read in part, is TGTGCCAGCAGTGGAGGGGGTTTCAACACA.

Concerning this clone itself: Mouse gene names and germline throughout. Read coverage stops 4 residues before the CDR3 terminus; the germline J gene supplies the remainder. The chain employs TRBV1 and TRBJ2-4; TRBD1 might be the D (5 bases). Trimming pared 0 bases from V and 2 bases from J, leaving 9 bases between. The CDR3 has 15 amino acids. Germline V gene data show CDR1 as NSQYPW and CDR2 as LRSPGD (reference sequence). The CDR3 spells CTCSADPRVQNTLYF. The CDR3 bases that were read are TGCACCTGCAGTGCAGATCCCAGGGTTCAAAAC.

This clone appeared a few times. The DNA is left out, because the CDR3 cannot be placed on it with certainty; the CDR3 is given as TCRdb lists it. Gene names are mouse gene names. The chain links TRBV19 to TRBJ1-3; the table's D call of TRBD1 was not tested on the DNA. Including both end residues, the CDR3 is 11 amino acids long. The germline gives CDR1 FNHDT, CDR2 SITEND (reference sequence). This CDR3 is CASSIGTFLYF.

This clone has a handful of counts. The gene symbols are mouse symbols. The read ends 4 residues shy of where the CDR3 ends; the end is completed using the germline J gene. The rearrangement uses TRBV1 and TRBJ2-5; 7 positions match TRBD2. Trimming removed 0 bases from V and 1 base from J; junction bases left unmatched: 4. The CDR3 length is 16 residues. The germline gives CDR1 NSQYPW, CDR2 LRSPGD (reference sequence). The sequenced CDR3 bases are TGCACCTGCAGTGCAGATCCCGGGGGGGACCAAGAC. Amino acid sequence: CTCSADPGGDQD. The CDR3 reads in full as CTCSADPGGDQDTQYF. The full variable domain, its missing parts supplied by reference TRBV1 and TRBJ2-5, is VTLLEQNPRWRLVPRGQAVNLRCILKNSQYPWMSWYQQDLQKQLQWLFTLRSPGDKEVKSLPGADYLATRVTDTELRLQVANMSQGRTLYCTCSADPGGDQDTQYFGPGTRLLVL.

This clone was seen a handful of times. Gene labels here are mouse ones. The read terminates 4 residues before the CDR3 end, so the remaining end is supplied by the germline J gene. The chain employs TRBV12-1 and TRBJ1-1; 9 bases agree with TRBD1. Germline V gives CDR1 SGHSN, CDR2 HYEKVE. The ends lost 1 base at V and 1 base at J; junction bases unmatched: 0. The CDR3 length is 14 residues. The CDR3 DNA, read in part, is TGTGCCAGCTCTCTGGGACAGGGGAACACA. Translated, it gives CASSLGQGNT. The full CDR3 protein is CASSLGQGNTEVFF.

This clone was detected many times. TCRdb lists a protein that is different at residue 13 from the translated DNA; the protein given here uses the DNA translation. The germline and genes are mouse ones. The missing CDR3 end, 3 residues past where the read stops, is filled in from the germline J gene. V gene TRBV1 combines with J gene TRBJ1-6; possible D gene TRBD1, 6 bases. TRBJ1-6 is marked as an open reading frame, function uncertain. This CDR3 is 16 amino acids long. The germline V gene encodes CDR1 NSQYPW and CDR2 LRSPGD (reference sequence). Trimming took 0 bases from V and 5 from J, leaving 11 bases between them. The covered CDR3 bases are TGCACCTGCAGTGCAGATTCGGCAGGGGATAATTCGCCC. Amino acid sequence: CTCSADSAGDNSP. The full-length CDR3 reads as CTCSADSAGDNSPLYF.

A note on this clone: At residue 10, the DNA translation does not agree with TCRdb's protein; the protein displayed here is the one encoded by the DNA. The gene names here belong to mouse. The read ends 3 residues shy of where the CDR3 ends; the end is completed using the germline J gene. V and J are TRBV13-3 and TRBJ1-6, with 7 bases that match TRBD1. TRBJ1-6 is recorded as an ORF, its role being uncertain. Germline CDR1 is NNHDY and CDR2 is SYVADS. V was clipped by 4 bases and J by 8 bases; unmatched bases: 3. This CDR3 is built from 13 residues. CDR3 sequence reads: CASSWDSDSPLYF. The sequenced part of the CDR3 DNA is TGTGCCAGCAGTTGGGACAGCGATTCGCCC.

This clone was counted many times. Mouse gene names apply. The CDR3 end lies 4 residues beyond the end of the read and is filled in from the germline J gene. At the DNA level, this CDR3 is encoded by other sequences in the same sample as well. The chain couples TRBV13-3 to TRBJ2-5; 8 bases agree with TRBD1. In germline, CDR1 is NNHDY, CDR2 SYVADS. The CDR3 covers 13 residues. CDR3 residues: CASSGGQGDTQYF. The DNA read from the CDR3 is TGTGCCAGCAGTGGAGGACAGGGAGAC.

This clone was counted between two and nine times. The gene symbols are mouse symbols. CDR3 bases read: TGCACCTGCAGTGCATCTGGGTCAAACACCGGG. It encodes CTCSASGSNTG. The complete CDR3 sequence is CTCSASGSNTGQLYF. The V call is TRBV1, the J call TRBJ2-2, with TRBD2 as a possible D gene (5 bases). Sequencing ends 4 residues short of the CDR3 end; the germline J gene provides the rest. Trimming stripped 2 bases from V and 0 bases from J, with 7 bases between. The germline gives CDR1 NSQYPW, CDR2 LRSPGD (reference sequence). The CDR3 spans 15 residues.

This clone was counted only a few times. Genes and germline come from the mouse. Coverage ceases 4 residues before the CDR3 finishes, and the germline J gene fills in the end. The rearrangement uses TRBV31 and TRBJ2-2, with 9 positions matching TRBD1. Trimming took 0 bases from V and 4 from J; bases not matched to a gene: 3. CDR1 and CDR2 from the germline V gene are GKSSPN and SITVG. This CDR3 contains 15 residues. CDR3 protein: CAWSLTGGGTGQLYF. The CDR3 bases that were read are TGTGCCTGGAGTCTTACAGGGGGCGGCACCGGG.

This clone appeared many times. Here the gene names and germline are mouse. The read halts 4 residues ahead of the CDR3 end, with the missing end drawn from the germline J gene. This sequence joins TRBV13-3 and TRBJ2-1, with TRBD1 as a possible D gene (8 bases). CDR3 length equals 15 residues. Looked up from germline, CDR1 is NNHDY and CDR2 is SYVADS. Trimming left V 3 bases short and J 6 bases short, with 16 bases between. The CDR3 spells CASSGYRGGSAEQFF. The sequenced CDR3 bases are TGTGCCAGCAGTGGGTACAGGGGGGGGAGTGCT.

Notes on this clone: Gene and germline names: mouse. The CDR3 end falls 4 residues outside the read, so it is completed with the germline J gene. This chain connects TRBV1 to TRBJ2-7; no clear D gene. CDR3 length: 15 residues. Germline-derived CDR1 and CDR2 are NSQYPW and LRSPGD (reference sequence). Trimming took off 0 bases at V and 0 bases at J, with 9 bases between the two ends. Here the CDR3 reads CTCSAELKSSYEQYF. The CDR3 DNA, read in part, is TGCACCTGCAGTGCAGAACTGAAGAGCTCCTAT.

This clone has just a few counts. The listed genes are named as in mouse. The read finishes 4 residues shy of the CDR3 end, and the germline J gene is used to complete it. V and J are TRBV17 and TRBJ2-7; D perhaps matches TRBD1 (5 bases). Germline CDR1 is MNHDT and CDR2 is YYDKIL. V gave up 0 bases and J gave up 0 bases, with 12 bases separating them. The CDR3 extends over 16 amino acids. Here the CDR3 reads CASSRDPRQNSYEQYF. CDR3 DNA (partial): TGTGCTAGCAGTAGAGACCCTCGACAGAACTCCTAT.

Of note for this clone: Mouse germline and gene names are used. The read finishes 4 residues shy of the CDR3 end, and the germline J gene is used to complete it. This chain uses TRBV13-3 with TRBJ2-7; 8 bases fit TRBD2. Germline V gene sequence: CDR1 NNHDY, CDR2 SYVADS. The CDR3 loop spans 14 amino acids. CDR3 residues: CASRDRDWIDEQYF. The sequenced CDR3 bases are TGTGCCAGCAGAGACCGGGACTGGATTGAT.

With regard to this clone: The germline and genes are mouse ones. The read halts 4 residues ahead of the CDR3 end, with the missing end drawn from the germline J gene. The J gene is TRBJ2-4, the V gene TRBV13-3, with unresolved D. The germline CDR1 and CDR2 sequences are NNHDY and SYVADS. This CDR3 is 14 amino acids long. Between the trimmed V and J ends, which lost 6 bases and 0 bases, there was a span of 11 bases. The covered CDR3 bases are TGTGCCAGCACCCCCTGGTCTAGTCAAAAC. It specifies CASTPWSSQN. The full CDR3 reads CASTPWSSQNTLYF.

A few counts support this clone. Mouse names are used for the genes. Sequencing ends 4 residues short of the CDR3 end; the germline J gene provides the rest. This sequence joins TRBV1 and TRBJ2-4; 7 nucleotides line up with TRBD2. Germline CDR1 NSQYPW, CDR2 LRSPGD (reference sequence). This CDR3 is built from 13 residues. The trim removed 6 bases at V and 0 bases at J, leaving 0 bases unmatched. CDR3: CTCRLGSQNTLYF. CDR3 DNA (partial): TGCACCTGCAGACTGGGGAGTCAAAAC.

This clone was seen more than once but under ten times. Mouse gene names apply. The read falls 4 residues short of the CDR3 end, and the missing part is taken from the germline J gene. V and J are TRBV13-2 and TRBJ2-1; 7 bases map to TRBD1. Germline lookup yields CDR1 NNHNN and CDR2 SYGAGS (reference sequence). The CDR3 covers 15 residues. The junction had 7 bases not matched to a gene; V was cut back by 2 bases and J by 5 bases. CDR3 bases read: TGTGCCAGCGGTGAAGGGGACAGAGTTAATGCT. Amino acids: CASGEGDRVNA. The full CDR3 sequence reads CASGEGDRVNAEQFF.